These T cell receptor beta chains were read from a single sample in a study of regulatory T cells in long-lasting Graves disease. TCRdb recomputed calls from the multiplex PCR reads with MiXCR, one row per CDR3 protein. Of about 220,000 distinct CDR3 sequences in the sample, approximately 19% are singletons; the top ten hold about an eighth. The sample also formed part of further work on T cells in Graves' hyperthyroidism and ophthalmopathy.

The sequencing here drew on peripheral blood mononuclear cells (PBMCs), taken at new diagnosis, from a patient treated with antithyroid drugs. The receptors here all came from a woman aged 25 to 39 with Graves disease. Both conserved end residues are part of each CDR3. A D gene is named only where the DNA matches it firmly. The size entry is marked missing in some rows and otherwise reads once, few, many or a size class.

d_call,clone_size,j_call,v_call,cdr3_aa,cdr3_nt
TRBD2,many,TRBJ2-6,TRBV6-2/TRBV6-3,CASRPGTSGSGANVLTF,TGTGCCAGCAGACCGGGCACTAGCGGCTCTGGGGCCAACGTCCTGACTTTC
.,many,TRBJ2-1,TRBV2,CASRKQGSYNEQFF,TGTGCCAGCAGGAAGCAGGGGTCCTACAATGAGCAGTTCTTC
TRBD1,.,TRBJ1-2,TRBV19,CASSIWTGGIYGYTF,TGTGCCAGTAGTATCTGGACAGGGGGCATCTATGGCTACACCTTC
.,.,TRBJ2-1,TRBV20-1,CSAKSHHEQFF,TGCAGTGCGAAAAGTCACCATGAGCAGTTCTTC
.,many,TRBJ2-1,TRBV5-1,CASSLDGFRQFF,TGCGCCAGCAGCTTGGATGGTTTTCGGCAGTTCTTC
.,many,TRBJ1-5,TRBV6-1,CASSRTATQPQHF,TGTGCCAGCAGTCGAACGGCTACTCAGCCCCAGCATTTT
TRBD2,many,TRBJ2-5,TRBV6-1,CASSRPFGTIETQYF,TGTGCCAGCAGCCGACCCTTCGGGACTATAGAGACCCAGTACTTC
TRBD1,.,TRBJ2-2,TRBV2,CASSRDRGPDTGELFF,TGTGCCAGCAGTCGTGACAGGGGGCCGGACACCGGGGAGCTGTTTTTT
TRBD1,.,TRBJ2-3,TRBV20-1,CSATPGTGGPDTQYF,TGCAGTGCTACCCCCGGGACAGGGGGGCCAGATACGCAGTATTTT
.,many,TRBJ1-1,TRBV6-1,CASGPYRTEAFF,TGTGCCAGCGGGCCCTATAGAACTGAAGCTTTCTTT
.,many,TRBJ1-2,TRBV20-1,CSAIYGNYGYTF,TGCAGTGCTATCTACGGAAACTATGGCTACACCTTC
.,.,TRBJ1-1,TRBV13,CASSFTSLAGPSFKAFF,TGTGCCAGCAGCTTCACTTCCCTAGCAGGCCCCTCTTTCAAAGCTTTCTTT
.,once,TRBJ1-6,TRBV9,CASSVAAADSPLHF,TGTGCCAGCAGCGTAGCTGCCGCGGATTCACCCCTCCACTTT
TRBD2,.,TRBJ2-3,TRBV10-2,CASSEPRTSGGAKDTQYF,TGCGCCAGCAGTGAGCCTAGGACTAGCGGGGGGGCAAAAGATACGCAGTATTTT
.,.,TRBJ2-3,TRBV20-1,CSARPDRDGGDTQYF,TGCAGTGCTAGACCCGACAGGGACGGAGGGGATACGCAGTATTTT
.,many,TRBJ2-1,TRBV27,CASSLSGRPYNEQFF,TGTGCCAGCAGTTTATCAGGCAGACCCTACAATGAGCAGTTCTTC
TRBD2,many,TRBJ2-7,TRBV10-3,CAIRSEAGVRGYEQYF,TGTGCCATCAGATCCGAGGCGGGAGTGAGAGGATACGAGCAGTACTTC
.,.,TRBJ2-2,TRBV6-1,CASSHGGTGELFF,TGTGCCAGCAGCCACGGCGGGACCGGGGAGCTGTTTTTT
TRBD1,.,TRBJ1-2,TRBV28,CASSFFGTGPGYTF,TGTGCCAGCAGTTTCTTCGGGACAGGTCCTGGCTACACCTTC
TRBD1,.,TRBJ1-2,TRBV19,CASSFGTGVNYGYTF,TGTGCCAGTAGTTTCGGGACAGGGGTTAACTATGGCTACACCTTC
TRBD2,many,TRBJ2-5,TRBV6-5,CASSYGGLAGPQETQYF,TGTGCCAGCAGTTACGGGGGACTAGCGGGACCACAAGAGACCCAGTACTTC
TRBD1,many,TRBJ1-1,TRBV11-2,CASSPGQPEAFF,TGTGCCAGCAGCCCGGGACAGCCTGAAGCTTTCTTT
TRBD2,many,TRBJ2-1,TRBV18,CASSPTSGSRVEQFF,TGTGCCAGCTCACCCACTAGCGGGAGTAGGGTTGAGCAGTTCTTC
.,many,TRBJ1-5,TRBV11-2,CASSPTGPNQPQHF,TGTGCCAGCAGCCCCACGGGGCCCAATCAGCCCCAGCATTTT
TRBD1,many,TRBJ2-7,TRBV27,CASSRTGQGAYEQYF,TGTGCCAGCAGTAGGACAGGACAGGGGGCTTACGAGCAGTACTTC
.,many,TRBJ1-2,TRBV19,CASSKGPYGYTF,TGTGCCAGTAGTAAAGGGCCCTATGGCTACACCTTC
TRBD1,.,TRBJ1-4,TRBV20-1,CSARDQDRDNEKLFF,TGCAGTGCTAGAGACCAGGACAGGGATAATGAAAAACTGTTTTTT
.,many,TRBJ1-4,TRBV18,CASSQGLNEKLFF,TGTGCCAGCTCTCAAGGACTGAATGAAAAACTGTTTTTT
TRBD2,many,TRBJ2-3,TRBV12-3/TRBV12-4,CASSQTSGGTDTQYF,TGTGCCAGCAGTCAGACTAGCGGGGGGACAGATACGCAGTATTTT
.,many,TRBJ1-2,TRBV30,CAWSWGQGGYTF,TGTGCCTGGAGTTGGGGGCAAGGTGGCTACACCTTC
TRBD1,many,TRBJ1-1,TRBV10-3,CAIGDRDRRMNTEAFF,TGTGCCATCGGGGACCGGGACAGACGGATGAACACTGAAGCTTTCTTT
TRBD1,many,TRBJ1-1,TRBV19,CASSRPGQGLEAFF,TGTGCCAGTAGTAGACCGGGACAGGGACTTGAAGCTTTCTTT
.,many,TRBJ1-5,TRBV2,CASSEAGASNQPQHF,TGTGCCAGCAGTGAAGCAGGGGCTAGCAATCAGCCCCAGCATTTT
.,many,TRBJ2-7,TRBV6-2/TRBV6-3,CASRTRPGPAQYEQYF,TGTGCCAGCAGAACCAGACCGGGGCCCGCCCAATACGAGCAGTACTTC
.,many,TRBJ1-5,TRBV15,CATSRDSGRGPRPQHF,TGTGCCACCAGCAGAGATTCGGGCAGGGGACCGCGGCCCCAGCATTTT
.,many,TRBJ1-1,TRBV30,CAWRTFDEAFF,TGTGCCTGGAGGACTTTCGACGAAGCTTTCTTT
.,many,TRBJ1-6,TRBV2,CASRVTGTPVNSPLHF,TGTGCCAGCAGAGTTACCGGGACTCCAGTCAATTCACCCCTCCACTTT
.,many,TRBJ1-2,TRBV5-1,CASSPRPAMRNYGYTF,TGTGCCAGCAGCCCGCGACCAGCAATGCGGAACTATGGCTACACCTTC
.,many,TRBJ2-7,TRBV20-1,CSAPESYEQYF,TGCAGTGCCCCCGAGTCCTACGAGCAGTACTTC
.,few,TRBJ2-3,TRBV6-2/TRBV6-3,CASSTYNGGTQYF,TGTGCCAGCAGTACCTACAACGGTGGTACGCAGTATTTT